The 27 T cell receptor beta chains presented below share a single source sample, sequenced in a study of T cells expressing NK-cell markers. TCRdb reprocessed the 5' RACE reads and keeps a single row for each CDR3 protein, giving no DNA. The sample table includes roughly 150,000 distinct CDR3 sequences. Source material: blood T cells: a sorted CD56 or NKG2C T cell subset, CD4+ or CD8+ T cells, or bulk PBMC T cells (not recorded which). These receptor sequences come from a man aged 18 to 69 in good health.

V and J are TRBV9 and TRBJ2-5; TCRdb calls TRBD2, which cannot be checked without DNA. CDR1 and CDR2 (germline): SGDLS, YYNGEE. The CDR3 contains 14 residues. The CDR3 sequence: CASSADGSRETQYF.

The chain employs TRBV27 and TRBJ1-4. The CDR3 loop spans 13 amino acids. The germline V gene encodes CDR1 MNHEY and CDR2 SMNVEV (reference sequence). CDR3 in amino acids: CASSPILGEKLFF.

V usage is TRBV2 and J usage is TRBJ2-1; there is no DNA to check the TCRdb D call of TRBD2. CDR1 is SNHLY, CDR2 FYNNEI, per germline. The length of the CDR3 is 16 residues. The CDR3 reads CASSEWSGGAHNEQFF.

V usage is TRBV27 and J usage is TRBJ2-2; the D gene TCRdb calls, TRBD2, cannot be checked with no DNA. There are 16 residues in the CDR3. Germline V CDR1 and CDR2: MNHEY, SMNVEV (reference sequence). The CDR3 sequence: CASNAGVAGNTGELFF.

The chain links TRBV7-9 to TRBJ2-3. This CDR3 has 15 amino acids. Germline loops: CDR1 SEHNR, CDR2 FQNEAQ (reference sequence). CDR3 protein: CASSLAGFLPDTQYF.

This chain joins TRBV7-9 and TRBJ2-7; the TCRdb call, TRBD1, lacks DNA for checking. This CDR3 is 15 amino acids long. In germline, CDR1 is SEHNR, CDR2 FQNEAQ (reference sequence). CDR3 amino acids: CASSTTGTGDNEQYF.

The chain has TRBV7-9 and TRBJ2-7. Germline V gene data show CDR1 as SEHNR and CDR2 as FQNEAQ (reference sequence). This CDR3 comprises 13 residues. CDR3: CASTTLGAYEQYF.

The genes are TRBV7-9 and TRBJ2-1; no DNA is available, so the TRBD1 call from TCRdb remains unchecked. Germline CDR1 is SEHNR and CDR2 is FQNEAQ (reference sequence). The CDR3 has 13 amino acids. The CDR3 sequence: CASSSPDRGEQFF.

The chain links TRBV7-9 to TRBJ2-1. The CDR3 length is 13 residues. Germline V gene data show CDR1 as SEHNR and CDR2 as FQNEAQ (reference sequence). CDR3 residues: CASSPLGRDEQFF.

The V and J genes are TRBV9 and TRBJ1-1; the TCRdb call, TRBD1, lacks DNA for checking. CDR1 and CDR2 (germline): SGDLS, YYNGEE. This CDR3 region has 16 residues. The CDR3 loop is CASSPSPGPGNTEAFF. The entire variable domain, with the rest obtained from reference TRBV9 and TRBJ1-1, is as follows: DSGVTQTPKHLITATGQRVTLRCSPRSGDLSVYWYQQSLDQGLQFLIQYYNGEERAKGNILERFSAQQFPDLHSELNLSSLELGDSALYFCASSPSPGPGNTEAFFGQGTRLTVV.

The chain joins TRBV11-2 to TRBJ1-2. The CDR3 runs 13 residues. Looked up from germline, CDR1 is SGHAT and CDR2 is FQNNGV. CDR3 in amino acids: CASSPALGYGYTF.

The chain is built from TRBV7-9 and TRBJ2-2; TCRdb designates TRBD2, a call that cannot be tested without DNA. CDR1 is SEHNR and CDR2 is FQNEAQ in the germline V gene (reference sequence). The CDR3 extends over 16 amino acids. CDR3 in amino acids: CASSSRTSGITGELFF. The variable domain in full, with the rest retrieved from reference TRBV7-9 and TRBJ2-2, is DTGVSQNPRHKITKRGQNVTFRCDPISEHNRLYWYRQTLGQGPEFLTYFQNEAQLEKSRLLSDRFSAERPKGSFSTLEIQRTEQGDSAMYLCASSSRTSGITGELFFGEGSRLTVL.

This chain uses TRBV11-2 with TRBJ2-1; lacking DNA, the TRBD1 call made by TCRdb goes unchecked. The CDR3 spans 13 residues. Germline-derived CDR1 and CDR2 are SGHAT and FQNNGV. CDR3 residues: CASSLVGAWEQFF.

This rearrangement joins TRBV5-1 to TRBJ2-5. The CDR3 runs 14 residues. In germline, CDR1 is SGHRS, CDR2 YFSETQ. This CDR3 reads CASSFWGFQETQYF. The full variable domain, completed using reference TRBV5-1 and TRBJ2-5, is KAGVTQTPRYLIKTRGQQVTLSCSPISGHRSVSWYQQTPGQGLQFLFEYFSETQRNKGNFPGRFSGRQFSNSRSEMNVSTLELGDSALYLCASSFWGFQETQYFGPGTRLLVL.

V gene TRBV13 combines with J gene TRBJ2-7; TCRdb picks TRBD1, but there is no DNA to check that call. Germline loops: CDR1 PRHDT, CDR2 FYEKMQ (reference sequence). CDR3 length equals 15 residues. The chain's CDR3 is CASSLQGGMDYEQYF.

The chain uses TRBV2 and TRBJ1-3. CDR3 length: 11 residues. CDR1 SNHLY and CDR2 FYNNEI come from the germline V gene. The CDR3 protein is CAIYSGNTIYF.

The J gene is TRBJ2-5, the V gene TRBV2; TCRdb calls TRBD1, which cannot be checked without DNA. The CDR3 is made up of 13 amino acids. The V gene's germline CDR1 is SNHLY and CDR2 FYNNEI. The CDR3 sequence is CASSERQLETQYF.

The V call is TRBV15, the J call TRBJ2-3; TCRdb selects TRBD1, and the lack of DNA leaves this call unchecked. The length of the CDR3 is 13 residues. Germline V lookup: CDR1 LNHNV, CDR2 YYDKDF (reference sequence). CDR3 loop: CATSRERGNTQYF. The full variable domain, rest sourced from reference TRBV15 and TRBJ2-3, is DAMVIQNPRYQVTQFGKPVTLSCSQTLNHNVMYWYQQKSSQAPKLLFHYYDKDFNNEADTPDNFQSRRPNTSFCFLDIRSPGLGDTAMYLCATSRERGNTQYFGPGTRLTVL.

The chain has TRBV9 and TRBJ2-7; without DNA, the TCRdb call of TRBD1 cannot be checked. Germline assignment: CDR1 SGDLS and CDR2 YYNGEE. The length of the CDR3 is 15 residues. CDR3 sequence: CASSGKGTPYDEQYF.

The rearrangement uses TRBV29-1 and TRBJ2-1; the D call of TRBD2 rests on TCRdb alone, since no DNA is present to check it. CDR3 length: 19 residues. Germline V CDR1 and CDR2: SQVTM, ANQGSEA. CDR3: CSVEAWGLAGSSSYNEQFF.

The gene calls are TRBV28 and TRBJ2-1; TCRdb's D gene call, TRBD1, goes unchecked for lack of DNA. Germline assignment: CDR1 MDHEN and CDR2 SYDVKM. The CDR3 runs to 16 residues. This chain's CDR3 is CASSPRTGAPYNEQFF.

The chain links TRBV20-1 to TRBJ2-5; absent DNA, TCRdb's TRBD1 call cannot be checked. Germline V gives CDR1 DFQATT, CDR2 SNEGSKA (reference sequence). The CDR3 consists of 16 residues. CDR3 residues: CSARDPQATWGETQYF.

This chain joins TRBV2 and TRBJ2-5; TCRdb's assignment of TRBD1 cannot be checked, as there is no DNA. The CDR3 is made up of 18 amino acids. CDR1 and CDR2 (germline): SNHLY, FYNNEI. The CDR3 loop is CASSEGPGGSGGGETQYF.

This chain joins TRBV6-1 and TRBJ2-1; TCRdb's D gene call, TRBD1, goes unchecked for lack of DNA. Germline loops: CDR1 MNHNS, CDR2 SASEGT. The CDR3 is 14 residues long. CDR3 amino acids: CASNEGRSYNEQFF.

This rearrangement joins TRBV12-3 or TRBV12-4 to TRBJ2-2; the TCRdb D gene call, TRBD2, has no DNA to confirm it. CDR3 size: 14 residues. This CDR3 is CASSPFAGAGELFF.

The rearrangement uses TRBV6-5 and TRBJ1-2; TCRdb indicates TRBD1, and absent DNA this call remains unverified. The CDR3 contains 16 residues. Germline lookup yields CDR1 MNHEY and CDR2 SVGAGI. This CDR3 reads CASSSSPAGGWYGYTF.

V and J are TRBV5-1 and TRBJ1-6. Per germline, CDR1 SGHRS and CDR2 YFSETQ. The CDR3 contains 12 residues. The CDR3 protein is CASSSGDSPLHF.